This entry describes one TCR beta chain. This clonotype was observed a handful of times. Its antigen is still unknown. No quality values exist for individual bases; no much larger clone is one base distant. This sample stems from a study of response to subunit inactivated influenza vaccine (dated by TCRdb to the late 2010s). In terms of the full investigation: To follow how T cells responded to a trivalent subunit inactivated influenza vaccine, the researchers relied on deep quantitative profiling of the T cell receptor repertoire. The paper as a whole reports these results and caveats: The authors proposed that each seasonal influenza vaccination may bring in only a limited number of new T cells.

The CDR3 has 14 amino acids, counting the end cysteine and phenylalanine. Left in the record is the CDR3 DNA by itself, 42 bases read in frame from the first base. V is shortened by 3 bases, J by 4 bases, and the region joining them spans 12 bases. The library was made by RT-PCR. Sequenced on an Illumina HiSeq 2500. TCRdb cleaned the public reads at Q25 with fastp, built clones with MiXCR and kept in-frame beta chains. Every entry covers one CDR3 protein and lists the most common genes and DNA from its rows. For this sample there are about 650,000 distinct CDR3 sequences; 15% to 17% appear just once. Clones ranked in the top ten supply roughly 11% of the sample.

The chain uses TRBV12-3 or TRBV12-4 and TRBJ2-5, with the D gene too uncertain to name. Sequencing was performed on PBMCs from blood, taken 11 to 12 days after vaccination. The sequence came from a man in his fifties who received an inactivated influenza vaccine. Donor details come from another sample of the same person, matched by shared clones. The sequence in DNA is TGTGCCAGCAGTTTCTCACTTTGGGGAGAGACCCAGTACTTC. It specifies CASSFSLWGETQYF.